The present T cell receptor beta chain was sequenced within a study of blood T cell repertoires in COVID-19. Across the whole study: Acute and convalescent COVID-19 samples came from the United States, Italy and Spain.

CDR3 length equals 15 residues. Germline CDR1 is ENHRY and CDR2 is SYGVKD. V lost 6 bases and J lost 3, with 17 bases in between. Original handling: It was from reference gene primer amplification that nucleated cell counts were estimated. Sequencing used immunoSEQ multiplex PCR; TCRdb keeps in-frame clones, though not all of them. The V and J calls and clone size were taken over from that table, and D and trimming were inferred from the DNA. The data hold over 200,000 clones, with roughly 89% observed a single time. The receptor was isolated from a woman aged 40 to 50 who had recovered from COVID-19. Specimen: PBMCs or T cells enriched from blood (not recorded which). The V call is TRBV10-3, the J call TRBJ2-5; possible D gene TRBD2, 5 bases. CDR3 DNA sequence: TGTGCCATCAGCGCCTTAGGAGCGGTGAAAGAGACCCAGTACTTC. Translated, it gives CAISALGAVKETQYF.